These T cell receptor beta chains were read from a single sample in a study of OX40 agonist ivuxolimab in advanced cancers. The method was immunoSEQ multiplex PCR; TCRdb's version includes in-frame clones alone and lacks a portion of them. The sample has about 32,000 clones, 75% to 95% seen once. Sequences were derived from CD4+ or CD8+ T cells sorted from blood, sampled in a trial of the OX40 agonist ivuxolimab. The receptors were gathered from an adult with an advanced solid tumor such as melanoma, head and neck, liver or kidney cancer. The CDR3 runs from the conserved cysteine through the conserved F or W. D genes are given only for firm matches. The listing skips clone size in some rows; elsewhere it reads once, few, many or a size class.

D gene	V gene	clone size	J gene	CDR3 DNA	CDR3 protein
TRBD2	TRBV27	-	TRBJ2-2	TGTGCCAGCAGTCCGGGGACTAGCGGGGGGGCAGACGGGGAGCTGTTTTTT	CASSPGTSGGADGELFF
-	TRBV4-1	-	TRBJ2-1	TGCGCCAGCAGCTGGACCGGGACACCCTACAATGAGCAGTTCTTC	CASSWTGTPYNEQFF
TRBD1	TRBV4-1	-	TRBJ1-4	TGCGCCAGCAGCCAAGATTATAAGGGGGCAGGACTACGTGAAAAACTGTTTTTT	CASSQDYKGAGLREKLFF
-	TRBV28	-	TRBJ2-1	TGTGCCAGCAGTGATCCAGGGGACAATGAGCAGTTCTTC	CASSDPGDNEQFF
TRBD1	TRBV5-5	-	TRBJ1-6	TGTGCCAGCAGCTTGTTCGGGACAGACTCCTATAATTCACCCCTCCACTTT	CASSLFGTDSYNSPLHF
-	TRBV2	-	TRBJ1-4	TGTGCCAGCACCAGGGTCACTAATGAAAAACTGTTTTTT	CASTRVTNEKLFF
TRBD2	TRBV4-2	-	TRBJ2-5	TGTGCCAGCAGCCAAGATAGTGGCAGCGGGAGTGAGACCCAGTACTTC	CASSQDSGSGSETQYF
-	TRBV7-8	-	TRBJ1-1	TGTGCCAGCAGCTTATCTCAACTACGGAGCACTGAAGCTTTCTTT	CASSLSQLRSTEAFF
-	TRBV13	-	TRBJ1-2	TGTGCCAGCAGCCCAGGGACTCTCTATGGCTACACCTTC	CASSPGTLYGYTF
TRBD2	TRBV7-3	-	TRBJ2-3	TGTGCCAGCAGCTCAGCCGGGACTAGCGGGGAAAGCACAGATACGCAGTATTTT	CASSSAGTSGESTDTQYF
-	TRBV5-6	-	TRBJ2-2	TGTGCCAGCAGCATAGGGGGGGGCCCCACCGGGGAGCTGTTTTTT	CASSIGGGPTGELFF
-	TRBV20-1	-	TRBJ1-5	TGCAGTGCAAGGGGGGATCAGCCCCAGCATTTT	CSARGDQPQHF
-	TRBV27	-	TRBJ2-2	TGTGCCAGCAGTTTTGTAGGACATTGGGGGTTAGGGGGGGAGCTGTTTTTT	CASSFVGHWGLGGELFF
TRBD2	TRBV2	-	TRBJ2-5	TGTGCCAGCAGGGGGGGACAGGACGGGACTAGCGGGCCACTGGACCAAGAGACCCAGTACTTC	CASRGGQDGTSGPLDQETQYF
-	TRBV4-1	-	TRBJ1-1	TGCGCCAGCAGCCAAGGTTCAATAGCTGAAGCTTTCTTT	CASSQGSIAEAFF
-	TRBV7-9	-	TRBJ1-2	TGTGCCAGCAGCCTCGGCAGGGTGGGGTATGGCTACACCTTC	CASSLGRVGYGYTF
-	TRBV27	-	TRBJ1-5	TGTGCCAGCAGGGGGGATTATAGCAATCAGCCCCAGCATTTT	CASRGDYSNQPQHF
TRBD1	TRBV28	few	TRBJ1-4	TGTGCCAGCAGCGAACAGGGGGGTAATGAAAAACTGTTTTTT	CASSEQGGNEKLFF
-	TRBV6-5	-	TRBJ2-1	TGTGCCAGCAGTTACTCGATGGGCCAGCTGATAGATGAGCAGTTCTTC	CASSYSMGQLIDEQFF
-	TRBV6-6	-	TRBJ1-5	TGTGCCAGCACCGGACTTTGGTCTAATCAGCCCCAGCATTTT	CASTGLWSNQPQHF
-	TRBV7-9	-	TRBJ2-5	TGTGCCAGCCGGGGAATACGAGAGACCCAGTACTTC	CASRGIRETQYF
-	TRBV2	once	TRBJ2-3	TGTGCCAGCATACCTGGACAGTTTAGCACAGATACGCAGTATTTT	CASIPGQFSTDTQYF
TRBD2	TRBV27	-	TRBJ2-1	TGTGCCAGCAGTCCATCGGGAGGGATAATATACAATGAGCAGTTCTTC	CASSPSGGIIYNEQFF